This T cell receptor (beta chain) is from a study of CD8 T cells in ankylosing spondylitis. This clonotype was observed at least ten times. Its antigen is unknown. The V gene lost 4 bases and the J gene lost 4 bases, with 11 bases spanning the gap. Germline CDR1 DFQATT, CDR2 SNEGSKA (reference sequence). CDR3 length equals 13 residues. Notes on the study in general: Disease-associated clones were reportedly significantly overrepresented in matched ankylosing spondylitis synovial fluid. A TCR beta motif of 8 or 9 highly homologous variants appeared characteristic of ankylosing spondylitis blood.

Construction of TCR beta libraries was performed using quantitative 5'-RACE with molecular barcodes. TCRdb ran MiXCR on the 5' RACE reads and lists one entry per CDR3 protein. The sample includes about 140,000 distinct CDR3 sequences, more than 7% of them seen just once. Sequenced: synovial fluid, either unsorted or a sorted T cell fraction (not recorded which). This TCR was recovered from a male donor with ankylosing spondylitis. The chain has TRBV20-1 and TRBJ1-5; D gene unclear. CDR3 protein: CSANVDPNQPQHF. The DNA for the CDR3 is TGCAGTGCTAATGTCGACCCGAATCAGCCCCAGCATTTT.